These 8 T cell receptor beta chains came from one sample sequenced in a study of T cell responses to AZD1222 COVID-19 vaccine. Assay: immunoSEQ multiplex PCR; the TCRdb copy retains only in-frame clones and omits some. Of 250,000 to 300,000 clones listed, 94% are singletons. The sequencing here drew on peripheral blood, taken 28 days after the second AZD1222 dose. Receptors originate from an adult who received the AZD1222 COVID-19 vaccine.

The chain carries TRBV25-1 and TRBJ2-1; either TRBD1 or TRBD2 may supply D (5 bases each). The length of the CDR3 is 17 residues. From germline, CDR1 is MGHDK and CDR2 SYGVNS. The V end was cut by 4 bases, the J end by 0 bases, with 16 bases between. The CDR3 DNA follows: TGTGCCAGCAGTGGCCGGGACCCTCGGTACTCCTACAATGAGCAGTTCTTC. It specifies CASSGRDPRYSYNEQFF.

This chain links TRBV5-6 with TRBJ1-2; tentative D call: TRBD1 (5 bases). Germline V gene lookup returns CDR1 SGHDT and CDR2 YYEEEE. This CDR3 contains 14 residues. Trimming stripped 4 bases from V and 4 bases from J, with 14 bases between. CDR3 residues: CASSRGGGFYGYTF. CDR3 coding DNA: TGTGCCAGCAGCAGGGGTGGAGGATTCTATGGCTACACCTTC.

The genes are TRBV18 and TRBJ1-2, with D tentatively TRBD1 (6 bases). The germline V and J ends were trimmed by 2 bases and 0 bases, with 13 bases remaining between them. Germline assignment: CDR1 KGHSH and CDR2 LQKENI. The CDR3 has 16 residues. The CDR3 region is CASSPGTGNPNYGYTF. As DNA, the CDR3 is TGTGCCAGCTCACCAGGAACAGGGAATCCTAACTATGGCTACACCTTC.

This sequence joins TRBV7-2 and TRBJ1-6; no definite D call. V was shortened by 5 bases and J by 7 bases, with 9 bases between the two germline ends. The V gene's germline CDR1 is SGHTA and CDR2 FQGNSA. The length of the CDR3 is 13 residues. In DNA, the CDR3 is TGTGCCAGCAGCCCGGCCGGGAATTCACCCCTCCACTTT. This translates into CASSPAGNSPLHF.

This chain uses TRBV4-2 with TRBJ2-3; D is undetermined. V was trimmed by 0 bases and J by 1 base, leaving 8 bases between them. This CDR3 region has 15 residues. Germline V gene sequence: CDR1 LGHNA, CDR2 YNFKEQ. CDR3 sequence (DNA): TGTGCCAGCAGCCAAGACCGGGCACGCACAGATACGCAGTATTTT. It specifies CASSQDRARTDTQYF.

The chain carries TRBV6-5 and TRBJ2-7, with D tentatively TRBD2 (5 bases). V lost 0 bases to trimming and J lost 2 bases, with 8 bases between them. Per germline, CDR1 MNHEY and CDR2 SVGAGI. The CDR3 consists of 14 residues. CDR3: CASSYSEEAYEQYF. In DNA form, the CDR3 reads TGTGCCAGCAGTTACTCGGAGGAGGCCTACGAGCAGTACTTC.

The V call is TRBV9, the J call TRBJ2-7; TRBD1 might be the D (6 bases). The CDR3 consists of 14 residues. Germline V gene sequence: CDR1 SGDLS, CDR2 YYNGEE. Trimming pared 2 bases from V and 0 bases from J, leaving 9 bases between. This CDR3 reads CASSVTGRSYEQYF. CDR3 nucleotides: TGTGCCAGCAGCGTGACAGGCCGCTCCTACGAGCAGTACTTC.

This clone was found once. The chain recombines TRBV5-1 with TRBJ1-1; D unclear. Trimming pared 7 bases from V and 5 bases from J, leaving 12 bases between. The CDR3 sequence is 12 residues long. CDR1 and CDR2 (germline): SGHRS, YFSETQ. This CDR3 reads CASEQLKTEAFF. The CDR3 nucleotides are TGCGCCAGCGAGCAACTCAAAACTGAAGCTTTCTTT.